The entry below gives a single T cell receptor (beta chain) sequence along with its context. Profiling relied on immunoSEQ multiplex PCR, and the TCRdb table lists in-frame clones only, not all of them. The sample includes tens of thousands of clones, approximately 80% seen only once; the top ten take 7% to 7.5%. The data stem from a study of blood T cell repertoires in COVID-19. Trimming at V came to 5 bases and at J to 5 bases, leaving 3 bases not matched to a gene. The germline V gene encodes CDR1 LNHDA and CDR2 SQIVND (reference sequence). The CDR3 is 13 amino acids. The genes are TRBV19 and TRBJ2-5, with 9 bases lining up with TRBD2. Sample: peripheral blood. This receptor was obtained from a man aged 35 to 55 with acute or convalescent COVID-19. The CDR3 DNA is TGTGCCAGTAGTTCTCTAGCGGGGGAGACCCAGTACTTC. The encoded protein is CASSSLAGETQYF.